The rows below give T cell receptor beta chains drawn from one sample of a study of blood T cell repertoires in COVID-19. Here immunoSEQ multiplex PCR was the method, and the copy in TCRdb shows in-frame clones only, minus some. This sample has some 60,000 clones; approximately 80% occur once, and the top ten carry about 4%. Sequencing was performed on peripheral blood. These receptors were obtained from a woman of 80 years or more with acute or convalescent COVID-19. CDR3s include the opening cysteine and the closing phenylalanine or tryptophan. The D gene is left open where the match is weak. Not every row has a clone size; where given, it reads once, few, many or a size class.

clone size	J gene	V gene	D gene	CDR3 protein	CDR3 DNA
NA	TRBJ2-7	TRBV6-1	TRBD1	CASSEAQGRREQYF	TGTGCCAGCAGTGAAGCACAGGGGCGACGCGAGCAGTACTTC
NA	TRBJ1-5	TRBV21-1	NA	CASSKFGAGPGSNQPQHF	TGTGCCAGCAGCAAATTCGGCGCCGGCCCGGGGAGCAATCAGCCCCAGCATTTT
many	TRBJ1-6	TRBV7-9	NA	CASSLGGRTVSPLHF	TGTGCCAGCAGCTTAGGGGGGCGGACGGTGTCACCCCTCCACTTT
NA	TRBJ2-2	TRBV12-3/TRBV12-4	NA	CASSGSGIGELFF	TGTGCCAGCAGTGGCAGCGGCATCGGGGAGCTGTTTTTT
NA	TRBJ2-5	TRBV28	NA	CASSSSLTPTRETQYF	TGTGCCAGCAGTTCTAGTCTTACACCAACCCGGGAGACCCAGTACTTC
few	TRBJ2-1	TRBV29-1	NA	CSGARGGGLNEQFF	TGCAGCGGTGCCCGGGGTGGGGGCCTAAATGAGCAGTTCTTC
NA	TRBJ1-5	TRBV3-1/TRBV3-2	NA	CASSQAAASGQPQHF	TGTGCCAGCAGCCAAGCCGCGGCCTCCGGTCAGCCCCAGCATTTT
NA	TRBJ1-1	TRBV24-1	TRBD1	CATSDSLGGYTEAFF	TGTGCCACCAGTGATTCTTTAGGGGGCTACACTGAAGCTTTCTTT
NA	TRBJ1-2	TRBV28	NA	CASSLGGPIQRSYTF	TGTGCCAGCAGTTTAGGGGGCCCGATACAGAGATCCTACACCTTC
few	TRBJ2-1	TRBV11-2	TRBD2	CASSFGLAGGNEQFF	TGTGCCAGCAGCTTTGGACTAGCCGGCGGCAATGAGCAGTTCTTC
NA	TRBJ2-3	TRBV5-4	NA	CASSLAGGLDTQYF	TGTGCCAGCAGCTTGGCGGGGGGCCTGGATACGCAGTATTTT
NA	TRBJ1-5	TRBV2	NA	CASTKGHSNQPQHF	TGTGCCAGCACTAAAGGACATAGCAATCAGCCCCAGCATTTT
NA	TRBJ2-7	TRBV4-1	TRBD1	CASSQGQYYEQYF	TGCGCCAGCAGCCAGGGACAGTACTACGAGCAGTACTTC
NA	TRBJ2-2	TRBV9	NA	CASSPVGSGPTGELFF	TGTGCCAGCAGCCCCGTGGGGAGCGGACCCACCGGGGAGCTGTTTTTT
NA	TRBJ1-6	TRBV30	NA	CAWSGRSGVSPLHF	TGTGCCTGGAGTGGGCGGAGCGGGGTTTCACCCCTCCACTTT
NA	TRBJ2-3	TRBV5-1	NA	CASSRARRQGGTDTQYF	TGCGCCAGCAGCCGGGCCCGTCGGCAGGGCGGCACAGATACGCAGTATTTT
NA	TRBJ2-2	TRBV2	TRBD1	CASIPGTGFTGELFF	TGTGCCAGCATCCCCGGGACAGGGTTCACCGGGGAGCTGTTTTTT
NA	TRBJ2-2	TRBV2	TRBD1	CASITDRGGNTGELFF	TGTGCCAGCATCACCGACAGGGGCGGGAACACCGGGGAGCTGTTTTTT
NA	TRBJ1-5	TRBV18	NA	CASSPGPAGQPQHF	TGTGCCAGCTCACCCGGTCCGGCGGGACAGCCCCAGCATTTT
NA	TRBJ1-3	TRBV4-1	NA	CASSHERTIPQGHTSGNTIYF	TGCGCCAGCAGCCACGAAAGGACAATACCCCAGGGGCATACGTCTGGAAACACCATATATTTT
NA	TRBJ1-2	TRBV6-1	NA	CASSESGRGYTF	TGTGCCAGCAGTGAATCGGGAAGGGGCTACACCTTC
NA	TRBJ2-1	TRBV6-1	NA	CASSERRGFGEQFF	TGTGCCAGCAGTGAACGGCGGGGCTTTGGTGAGCAGTTCTTC
NA	TRBJ2-7	TRBV4-1	NA	CASSQELPSREQYF	TGCGCCAGCAGCCAAGAATTACCCTCGAGGGAGCAGTACTTC
NA	TRBJ2-5	TRBV7-8	TRBD2	CASSRGLAGGRETQYF	TGTGCCAGCAGCCGAGGGTTAGCGGGGGGGCGGGAGACCCAGTACTTC
once	TRBJ2-7	TRBV19	NA	CASSTTGTRTIYEQYF	TGTGCCAGTAGTACCACCGGGACACGGACAATCTACGAGCAGTACTTC
NA	TRBJ2-7	TRBV29-1	NA	CSVEDRGYHEQYF	TGCAGCGTTGAAGATCGGGGTTACCACGAGCAGTACTTC
NA	TRBJ1-2	TRBV20-1	NA	CSASLKAANYGYTF	TGCAGTGCTAGTCTCAAGGCGGCGAACTATGGCTACACCTTC
once	TRBJ2-7	TRBV2	NA	CASSEPGAGWVF	TGTGCCAGCAGTGAACCGGGCGCAGGGTGGGTCTTC
NA	TRBJ2-1	TRBV10-3	TRBD2	CAISESTAGGVYNEQFF	TGTGCCATCAGTGAGTCGACTGCGGGGGGTGTCTACAATGAGCAGTTCTTC
NA	TRBJ2-3	TRBV4-1	TRBD2	CASSQPIRTSGFADTQYF	TGCGCCAGCAGCCAACCCATCCGGACTAGCGGGTTCGCTGATACGCAGTATTTT
NA	TRBJ1-4	TRBV5-1	TRBD1	CASSLPGQGQLTNEKLFF	TGCGCCAGCTCCTTACCCGGACAGGGTCAACTCACTAATGAAAAACTGTTTTTT
NA	TRBJ1-1	TRBV30	NA	CAWSGQIGTEAFF	TGTGCCTGGAGCGGACAAATAGGCACTGAAGCTTTCTTT
NA	TRBJ2-7	TRBV7-9	NA	CASSFRVAPYEQYF	TGTGCCAGCAGCTTCAGGGTCGCCCCCTACGAGCAGTACTTC
few	TRBJ2-3	TRBV14	NA	CASSQDRLDTQYF	TGTGCCAGCAGCCAAGATCGGTTAGATACGCAGTATTTT
NA	TRBJ2-5	TRBV10-1	NA	CASSESAAKAQYF	TGCGCCAGCAGTGAGTCCGCAGCGAAGGCCCAGTACTTC
NA	TRBJ1-1	TRBV20-1	NA	CSALSLTEAFF	TGCAGTGCTTTAAGCCTCACTGAAGCTTTCTTT
NA	TRBJ1-6	TRBV5-5	NA	CASSLYPNSGSPLHF	TGTGCCAGCAGCTTGTACCCCAATAGCGGTTCACCCCTCCACTTT
NA	TRBJ1-1	TRBV7-8	TRBD1	CASRDRGNTEAFF	TGTGCCAGCAGAGACAGGGGAAACACTGAAGCTTTCTTT
NA	TRBJ2-7	TRBV19	TRBD1	CASSPWTGAYEQYF	TGTGCCAGTAGTCCCTGGACAGGCGCCTACGAGCAGTACTTC
NA	TRBJ2-1	TRBV7-8	NA	CASSSTTRSLADEQFF	TGTGCCAGCAGCTCTACGACTAGGAGCCTGGCCGATGAGCAGTTCTTC
NA	TRBJ1-5	TRBV28	TRBD1	CASRTPRQGGNQPQHF	TGTGCCAGCAGAACTCCCCGGCAGGGGGGCAATCAGCCCCAGCATTTT
NA	TRBJ2-7	TRBV5-1	TRBD1	CASSLVQGSGEQYF	TGCGCCAGCAGCTTGGTACAGGGGTCTGGGGAGCAGTACTTC
NA	TRBJ2-7	TRBV27	TRBD1	CASRADRVAYEQYF	TGTGCCAGCAGGGCGGACAGGGTAGCCTACGAGCAGTACTTC
NA	TRBJ2-5	TRBV18	TRBD1	CASSPNRGRETQYF	TGTGCCAGCTCACCCAACAGGGGTAGGGAGACCCAGTACTTC
NA	TRBJ2-7	TRBV6-5	NA	CASSKSQGLEQYF	TGTGCCAGCAGCAAATCCCAGGGGCTCGAGCAGTACTTC
NA	TRBJ2-1	TRBV10-3	TRBD2	CAIRTGNGGSFDEQFF	TGTGCCATCAGGACGGGTAATGGCGGGAGTTTCGATGAGCAGTTCTTC
NA	TRBJ1-2	TRBV27	NA	CASSRGVDSNYGYTF	TGTGCCAGCAGCCGCGGAGTGGACAGTAACTATGGCTACACCTTC
NA	TRBJ1-2	TRBV4-2	NA	CASSQDRGRTTYGYTF	TGTGCCAGCAGCCAAGATCGAGGCAGAACCACCTATGGCTACACCTTC
NA	TRBJ2-7	TRBV18	TRBD1	CASSPTGDVEQYF	TGTGCCAGCTCACCTACAGGGGATGTCGAGCAGTACTTC
NA	TRBJ2-1	TRBV19	TRBD2	CASRRTSGSSYNEQFF	TGTGCCAGTAGGAGGACTAGCGGGAGTTCCTACAATGAGCAGTTCTTC
NA	TRBJ2-7	TRBV19	NA	CASSRTSTDVSYEQYF	TGTGCCAGTAGCCGAACCTCGACTGATGTCTCCTACGAGCAGTACTTC